This T cell receptor (beta chain) was sequenced during a study of OX40 agonist ivuxolimab in advanced cancers. Across the whole study: Cancers in dose escalation were hepatocellular, melanoma, renal cell and head and neck.

The CDR3 has 15 amino acids. The germline gives CDR1 SGHAT, CDR2 FQNNGV. V lost 5 bases and J lost 4, with 17 bases in between. Findings and limits, study-wide: Among the least clonally expanded were partial responders at 0.1-3.0 mg/kg. Antigen specificity of clonally expanded peripheral T cells was not established. Normalized T-cell clonal expansion was also low in a subset of nonresponders.

The repertoire was sequenced with immunoSEQ multiplex PCR; TCRdb's copy has only in-frame clones and lacks some. The sample shows around 47,000 clones, roughly 78% of them seen only once. Comment on this clone: The antigen is not known.

This TCR was recovered from an adult with an advanced solid tumor such as melanoma, head and neck, liver or kidney cancer. The V and J genes are TRBV11-2 and TRBJ1-2; a weak D match, TRBD1 (5 bases). Specimen: CD4+ or CD8+ T cells sorted from blood, collected in a trial of the OX40 agonist ivuxolimab. CDR3 nucleotides: TGTGCCAGCAGCCCAAAGGGACGTCCCGCCTATGGCTACACCTTC. Translated, it gives CASSPKGRPAYGYTF.